This T cell receptor (beta chain) was identified in a study of CD8 T cells in ankylosing spondylitis. Overall study results and limits: Reactive arthritis synovial fluid and blood were previously reported to contain some motif variants. Disease-linked clones reportedly showed significant enrichment in matched ankylosing spondylitis synovial fluid. A motif of eight or nine highly homologous TCR beta variants was seen as apparently characteristic of ankylosing spondylitis blood.

TCRdb redid the calling of the 5' RACE reads with MiXCR, one entry per CDR3 protein. The table records around 330,000 distinct CDR3 sequences, approximately 10% of them present only once. This clonotype was counted between two and nine times. Antigen unknown. Sequencing was carried out using blood, either unsorted or a sorted T cell fraction (not recorded which). This TCR derives from a female donor with ankylosing spondylitis or in good health (not recorded which).

The CDR3 reads CASIQQGLVTEAFF. CDR3 in DNA: TGTGCCAGCATCCAACAGGGCTTGGTCACTGAAGCTTTCTTT. The chain couples TRBV5-5 to TRBJ1-1; a possible D gene is TRBD1 (6 bases). The CDR3 is made up of 14 amino acids. The ends were cut back, 6 bases at V and 4 bases at J, with 16 bases in the middle. Germline V gene data show CDR1 as SGHKS and CDR2 as YYEKEE (reference sequence).